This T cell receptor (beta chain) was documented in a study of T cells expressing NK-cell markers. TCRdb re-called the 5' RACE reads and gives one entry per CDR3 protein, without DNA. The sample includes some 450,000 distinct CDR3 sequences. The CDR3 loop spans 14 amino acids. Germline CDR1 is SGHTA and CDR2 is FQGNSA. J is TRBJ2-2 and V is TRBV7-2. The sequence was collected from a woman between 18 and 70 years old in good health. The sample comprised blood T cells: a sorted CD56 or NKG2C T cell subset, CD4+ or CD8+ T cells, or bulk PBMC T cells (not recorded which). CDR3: CASSLEVNTGELFF.